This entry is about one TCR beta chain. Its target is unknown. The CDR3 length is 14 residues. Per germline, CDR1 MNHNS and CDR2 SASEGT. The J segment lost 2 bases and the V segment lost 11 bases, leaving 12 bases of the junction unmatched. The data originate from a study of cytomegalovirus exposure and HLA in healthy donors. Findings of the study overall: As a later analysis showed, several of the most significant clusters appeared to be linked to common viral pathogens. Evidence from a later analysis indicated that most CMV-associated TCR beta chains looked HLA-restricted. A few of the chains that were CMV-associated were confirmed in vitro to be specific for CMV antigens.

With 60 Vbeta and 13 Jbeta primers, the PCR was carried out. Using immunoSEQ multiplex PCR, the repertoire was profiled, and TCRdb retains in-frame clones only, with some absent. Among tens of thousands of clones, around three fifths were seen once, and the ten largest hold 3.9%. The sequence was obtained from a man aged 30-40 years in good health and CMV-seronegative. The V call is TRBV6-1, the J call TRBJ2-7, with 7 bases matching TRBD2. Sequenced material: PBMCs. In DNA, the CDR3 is TGTGCCGCCAGGAGTAGCGGGTCTCCCTACGAGCAGTACTTC. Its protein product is CAARSSGSPYEQYF.